What follows are 3 T cell receptor beta chains derived from one specimen sequenced in a study of blood T cell repertoires in COVID-19. TCRdb's copy holds only in-frame clones and misses some; the assay was immunoSEQ multiplex PCR. The sample has about 56,000 clones; roughly 89% are singletons. Sequences were obtained from peripheral blood. These receptors were taken from a woman between 55 and 75 years old with COVID-19, enrolled during active disease.

The rearrangement joins TRBV18 to TRBJ2-1; 11 bases line up with TRBD1. The V gene end was trimmed by 5 bases and the J gene end by 9 bases; junction bases not matched to a gene: 9. The germline V gene encodes CDR1 KGHSH and CDR2 LQKENI. CDR3 length equals 15 residues. The CDR3 loop is CASSVTGQGVGEQFF. CDR3 nucleotides: TGTGCCAGCTCAGTCACGGGACAGGGGGTTGGTGAGCAGTTCTTC.

This rearrangement joins TRBV18 to TRBJ1-1; 7 nucleotides agree with TRBD1. CDR3 size: 15 residues. Unmatched junction bases numbered 12, after V lost 6 bases and J lost 5 bases. Germline CDR1 KGHSH, CDR2 LQKENI. The CDR3 nucleotides read TGTGCCAGCTCTCCCACCCGACAGGGAAAGACTGAAGCTTTCTTT. It translates to CASSPTRQGKTEAFF.

This rearrangement joins TRBV4-3 to TRBJ1-1; D is unresolved. The CDR3 loop spans 14 amino acids. V lost 0 bases to trimming and J lost 1 base, with 6 bases between them. Germline V CDR1 and CDR2: LGHNA, YSLEER. In DNA form, the CDR3 reads TGCGCCAGCAGCCAAGATAAGCCGAACACTGAAGCTTTCTTT. Its protein product is CASSQDKPNTEAFF.